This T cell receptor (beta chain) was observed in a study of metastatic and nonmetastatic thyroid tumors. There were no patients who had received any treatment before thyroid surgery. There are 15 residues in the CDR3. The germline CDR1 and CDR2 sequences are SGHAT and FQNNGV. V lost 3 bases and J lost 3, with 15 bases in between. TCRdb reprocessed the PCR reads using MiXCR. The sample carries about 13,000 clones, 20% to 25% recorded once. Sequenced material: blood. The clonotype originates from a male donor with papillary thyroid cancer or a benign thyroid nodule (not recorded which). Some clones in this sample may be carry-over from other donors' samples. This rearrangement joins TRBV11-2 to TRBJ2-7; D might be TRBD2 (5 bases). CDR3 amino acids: CASSFNEGSNYEQYF. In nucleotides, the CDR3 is TGTGCCAGCAGCTTCAACGAGGGATCAAACTACGAGCAGTACTTC.